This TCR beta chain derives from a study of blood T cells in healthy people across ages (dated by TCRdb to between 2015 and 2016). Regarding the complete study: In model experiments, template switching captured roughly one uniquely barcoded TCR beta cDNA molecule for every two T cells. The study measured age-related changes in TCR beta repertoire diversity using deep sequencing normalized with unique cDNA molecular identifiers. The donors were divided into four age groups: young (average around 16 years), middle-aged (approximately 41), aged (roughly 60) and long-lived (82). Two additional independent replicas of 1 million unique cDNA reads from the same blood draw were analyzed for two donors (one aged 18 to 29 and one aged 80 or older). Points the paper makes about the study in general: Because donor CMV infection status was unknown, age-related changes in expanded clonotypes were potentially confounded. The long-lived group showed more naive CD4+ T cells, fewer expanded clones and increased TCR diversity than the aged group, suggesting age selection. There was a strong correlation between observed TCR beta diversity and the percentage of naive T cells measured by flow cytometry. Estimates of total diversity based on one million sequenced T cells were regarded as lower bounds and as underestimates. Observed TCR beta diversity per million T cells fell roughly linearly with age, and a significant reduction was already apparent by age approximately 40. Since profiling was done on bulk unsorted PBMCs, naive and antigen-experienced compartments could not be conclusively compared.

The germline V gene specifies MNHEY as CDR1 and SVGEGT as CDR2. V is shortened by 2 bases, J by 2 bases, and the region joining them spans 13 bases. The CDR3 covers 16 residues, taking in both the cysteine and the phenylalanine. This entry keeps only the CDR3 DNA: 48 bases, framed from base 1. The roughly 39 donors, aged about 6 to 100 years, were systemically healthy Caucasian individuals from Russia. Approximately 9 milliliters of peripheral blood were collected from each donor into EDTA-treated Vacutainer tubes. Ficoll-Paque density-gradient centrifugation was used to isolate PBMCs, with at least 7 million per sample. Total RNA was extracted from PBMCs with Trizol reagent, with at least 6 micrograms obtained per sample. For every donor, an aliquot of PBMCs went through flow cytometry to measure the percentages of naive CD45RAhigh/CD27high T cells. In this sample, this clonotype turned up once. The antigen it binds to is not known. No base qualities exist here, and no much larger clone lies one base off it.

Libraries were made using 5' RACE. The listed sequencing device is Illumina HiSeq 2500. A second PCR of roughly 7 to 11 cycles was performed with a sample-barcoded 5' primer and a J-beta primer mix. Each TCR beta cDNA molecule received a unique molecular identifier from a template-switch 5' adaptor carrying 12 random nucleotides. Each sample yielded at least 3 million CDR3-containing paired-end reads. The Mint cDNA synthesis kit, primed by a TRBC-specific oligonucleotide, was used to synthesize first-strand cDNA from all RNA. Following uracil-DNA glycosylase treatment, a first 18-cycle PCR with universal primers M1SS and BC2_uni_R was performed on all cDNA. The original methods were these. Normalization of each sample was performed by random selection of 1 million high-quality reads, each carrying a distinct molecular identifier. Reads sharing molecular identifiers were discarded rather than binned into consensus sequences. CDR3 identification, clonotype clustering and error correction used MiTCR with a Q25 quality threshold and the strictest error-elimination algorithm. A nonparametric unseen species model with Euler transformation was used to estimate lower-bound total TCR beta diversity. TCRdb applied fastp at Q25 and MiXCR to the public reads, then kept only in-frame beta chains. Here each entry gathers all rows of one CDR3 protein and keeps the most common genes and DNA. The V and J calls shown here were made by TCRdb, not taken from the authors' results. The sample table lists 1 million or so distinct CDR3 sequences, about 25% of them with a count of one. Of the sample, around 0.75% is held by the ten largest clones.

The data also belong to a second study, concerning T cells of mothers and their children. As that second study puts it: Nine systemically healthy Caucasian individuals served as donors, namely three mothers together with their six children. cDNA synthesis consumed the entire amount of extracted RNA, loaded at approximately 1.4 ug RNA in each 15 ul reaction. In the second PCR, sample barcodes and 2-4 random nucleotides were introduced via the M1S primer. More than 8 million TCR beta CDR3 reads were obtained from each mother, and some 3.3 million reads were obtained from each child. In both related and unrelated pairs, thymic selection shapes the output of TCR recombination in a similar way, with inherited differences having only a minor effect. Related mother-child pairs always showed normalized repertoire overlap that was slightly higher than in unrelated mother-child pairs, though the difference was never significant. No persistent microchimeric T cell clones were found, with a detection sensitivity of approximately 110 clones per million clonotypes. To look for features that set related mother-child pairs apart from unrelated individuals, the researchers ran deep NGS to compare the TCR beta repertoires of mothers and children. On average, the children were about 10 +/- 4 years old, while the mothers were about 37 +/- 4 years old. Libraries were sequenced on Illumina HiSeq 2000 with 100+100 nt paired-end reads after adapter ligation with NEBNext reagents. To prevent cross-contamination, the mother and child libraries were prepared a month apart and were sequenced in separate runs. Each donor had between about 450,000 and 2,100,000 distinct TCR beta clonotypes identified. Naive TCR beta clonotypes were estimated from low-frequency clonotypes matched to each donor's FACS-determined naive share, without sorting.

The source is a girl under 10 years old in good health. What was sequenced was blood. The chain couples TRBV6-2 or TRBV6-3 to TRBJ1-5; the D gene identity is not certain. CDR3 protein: CASSYGDPRGNQPQHF. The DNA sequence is TGTGCCAGCAGTTACGGGGATCCGAGGGGCAATCAGCCCCAGCATTTT.